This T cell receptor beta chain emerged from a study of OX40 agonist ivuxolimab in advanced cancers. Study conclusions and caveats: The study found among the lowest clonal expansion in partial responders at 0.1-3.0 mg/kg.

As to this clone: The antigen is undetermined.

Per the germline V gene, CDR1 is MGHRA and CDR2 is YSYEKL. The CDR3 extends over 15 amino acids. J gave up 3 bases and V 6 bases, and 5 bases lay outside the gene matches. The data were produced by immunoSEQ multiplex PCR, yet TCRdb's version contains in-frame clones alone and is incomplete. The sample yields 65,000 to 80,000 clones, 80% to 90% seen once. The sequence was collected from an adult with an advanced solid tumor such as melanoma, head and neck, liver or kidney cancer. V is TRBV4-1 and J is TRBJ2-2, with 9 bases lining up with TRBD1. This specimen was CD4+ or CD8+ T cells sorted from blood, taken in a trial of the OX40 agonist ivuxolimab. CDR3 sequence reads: CASSPGQGHTGELFF. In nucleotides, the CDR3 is TGCGCCAGCAGTCCGGGACAGGGACACACCGGGGAGCTGTTTTTT.